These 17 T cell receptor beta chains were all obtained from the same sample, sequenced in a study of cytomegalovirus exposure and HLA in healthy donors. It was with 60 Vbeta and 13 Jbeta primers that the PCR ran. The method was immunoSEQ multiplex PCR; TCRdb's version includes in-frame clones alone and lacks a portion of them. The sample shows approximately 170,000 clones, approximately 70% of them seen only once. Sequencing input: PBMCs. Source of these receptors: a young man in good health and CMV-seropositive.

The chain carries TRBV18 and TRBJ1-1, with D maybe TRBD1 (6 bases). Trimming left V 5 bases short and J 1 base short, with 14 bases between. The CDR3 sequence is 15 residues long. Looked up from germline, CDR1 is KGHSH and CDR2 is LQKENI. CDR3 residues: CASSEGTIPNTEAFF. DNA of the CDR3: TGTGCCAGCTCAGAAGGGACAATCCCGAACACTGAAGCTTTCTTT.

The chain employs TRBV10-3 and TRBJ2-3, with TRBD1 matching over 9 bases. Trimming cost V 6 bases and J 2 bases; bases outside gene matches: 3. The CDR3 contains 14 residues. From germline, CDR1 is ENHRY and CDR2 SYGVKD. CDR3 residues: CAIRGQGDTDTQYF. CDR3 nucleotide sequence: TGTGCCATCAGGGGACAGGGAGACACAGATACGCAGTATTTT.

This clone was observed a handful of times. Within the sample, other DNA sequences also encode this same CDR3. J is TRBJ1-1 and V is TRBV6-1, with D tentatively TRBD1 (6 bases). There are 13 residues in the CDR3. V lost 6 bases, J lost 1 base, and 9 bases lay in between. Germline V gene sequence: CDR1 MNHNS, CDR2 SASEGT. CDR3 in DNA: TGTGCCAGCAGGAGGGGGACGAACACTGAAGCTTTCTTT. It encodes CASRRGTNTEAFF.

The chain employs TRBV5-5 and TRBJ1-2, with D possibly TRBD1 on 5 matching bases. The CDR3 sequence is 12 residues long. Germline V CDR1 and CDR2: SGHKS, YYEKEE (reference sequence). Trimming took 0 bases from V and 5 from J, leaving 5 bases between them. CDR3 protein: CASSLEGYGYTF. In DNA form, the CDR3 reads TGTGCCAGCAGCTTGGAGGGGTATGGCTACACCTTC.

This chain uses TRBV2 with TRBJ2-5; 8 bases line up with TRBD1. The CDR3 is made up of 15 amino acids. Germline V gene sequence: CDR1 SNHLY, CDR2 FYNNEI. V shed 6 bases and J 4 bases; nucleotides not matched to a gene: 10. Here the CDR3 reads CASSADRGVSETQYF. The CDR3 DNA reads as TGTGCCAGCAGCGCAGACAGGGGAGTTTCAGAGACCCAGTACTTC. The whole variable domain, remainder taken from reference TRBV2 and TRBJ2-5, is EPEVTQTPSHQVTQMGQEVILRCVPISNHLYFYWYRQILGQKVEFLVSFYNNEISEKSEIFDDQFSVERPDGSNFTLKIRSTKLEDSAMYFCASSADRGVSETQYFGPGTRLLVL.

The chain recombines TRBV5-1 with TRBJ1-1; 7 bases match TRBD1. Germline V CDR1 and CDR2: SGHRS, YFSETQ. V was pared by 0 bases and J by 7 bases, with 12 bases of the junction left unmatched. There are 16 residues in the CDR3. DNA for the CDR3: TGCGCCAGCAGCTTGGGTTCAGGGGGGCCAACAGGTGAAGCTTTCTTT. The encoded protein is CASSLGSGGPTGEAFF.

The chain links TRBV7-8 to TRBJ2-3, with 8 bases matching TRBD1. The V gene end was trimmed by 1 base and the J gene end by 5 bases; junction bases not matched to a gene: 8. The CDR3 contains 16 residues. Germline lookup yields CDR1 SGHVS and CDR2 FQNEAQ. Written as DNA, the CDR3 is TGTGCCAGCAGCTTAGACAGGGGGTTCCCAGGAGATACGCAGTATTTT. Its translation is CASSLDRGFPGDTQYF.

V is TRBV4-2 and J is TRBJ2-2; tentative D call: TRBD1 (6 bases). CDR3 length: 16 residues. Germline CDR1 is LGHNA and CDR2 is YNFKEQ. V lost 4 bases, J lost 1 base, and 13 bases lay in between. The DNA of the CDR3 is TGTGCCAGCAGCCCATTAAAAGGGGGGAACACCGGGGAGCTGTTTTTT. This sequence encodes CASSPLKGGNTGELFF.

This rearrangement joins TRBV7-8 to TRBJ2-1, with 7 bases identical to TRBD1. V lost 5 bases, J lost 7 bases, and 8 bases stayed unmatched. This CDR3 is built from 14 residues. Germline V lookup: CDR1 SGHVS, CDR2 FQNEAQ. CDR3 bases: TGTGCCAGCAGCATTCTACAGGGGTCGAATGAGCAGTTCTTC. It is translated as CASSILQGSNEQFF.

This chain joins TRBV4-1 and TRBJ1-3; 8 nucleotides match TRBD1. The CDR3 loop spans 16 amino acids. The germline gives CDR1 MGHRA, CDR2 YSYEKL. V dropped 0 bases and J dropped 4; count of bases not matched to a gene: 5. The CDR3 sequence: CASSQDGRGRGNTIYF. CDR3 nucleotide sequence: TGCGCCAGCAGCCAAGATGGCAGGGGGCGAGGAAACACCATATATTTT.

The CDR3 DNA reads as TGTGCCTGGAGAGCGGCAGGCCTGGAGTTCTTC. Translating gives CAWRAAGLEFF. J is TRBJ2-1 and V is TRBV30, with D possibly TRBD2 on 5 matching bases. The CDR3 sequence is 11 residues long. CDR1 is GTSNPN and CDR2 is SVGIG in the germline V gene (reference sequence). Trimming left V 3 bases short and J 14 bases short, with 14 bases between.

As DNA, the CDR3 is TGTGCCAGTAGTTTCCGCCAGGGCCCCAGCTCTGGAAACACCATATATTTT. Translated: CASSFRQGPSSGNTIYF. V usage is TRBV19 and J usage is TRBJ1-3; maybe TRBD1 (5 bases). CDR3 length: 17 residues. Germline CDR1 and CDR2: LNHDA and SQIVND (reference sequence). V shed 5 bases and J shed 0 bases, with 17 bases lying between them.

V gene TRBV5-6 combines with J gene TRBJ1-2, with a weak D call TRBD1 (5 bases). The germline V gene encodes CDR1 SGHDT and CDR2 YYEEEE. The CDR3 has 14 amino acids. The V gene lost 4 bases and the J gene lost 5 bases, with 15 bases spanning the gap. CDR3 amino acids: CASSQGTGGYGYTF. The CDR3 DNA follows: TGTGCCAGCAGCCAAGGAACGGGGGGGTATGGCTACACCTTC.

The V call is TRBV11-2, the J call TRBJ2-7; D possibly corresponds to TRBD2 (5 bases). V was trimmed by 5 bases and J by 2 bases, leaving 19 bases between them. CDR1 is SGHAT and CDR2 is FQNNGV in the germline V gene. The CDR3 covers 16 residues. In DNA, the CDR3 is TGTGCCAGCAGCCTGGGAGTGGTAGGGCTCCCCTACGAGCAGTACGTC. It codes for CASSLGVVGLPYEQYV.

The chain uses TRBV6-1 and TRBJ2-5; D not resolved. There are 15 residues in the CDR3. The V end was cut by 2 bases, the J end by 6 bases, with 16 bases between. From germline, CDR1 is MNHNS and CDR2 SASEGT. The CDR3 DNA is TGTGCCAGCAGTGAACTGAGGCCGGCGCGGAAGACCCAGTACTTC. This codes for CASSELRPARKTQYF.

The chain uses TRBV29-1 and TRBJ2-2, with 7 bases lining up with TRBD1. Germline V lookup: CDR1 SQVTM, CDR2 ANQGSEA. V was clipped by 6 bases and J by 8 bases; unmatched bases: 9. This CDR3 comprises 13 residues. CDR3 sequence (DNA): TGCAGCGTGCGGACAGGCGGGCAAGGGGAGCTGTTTTTT. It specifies CSVRTGGQGELFF.

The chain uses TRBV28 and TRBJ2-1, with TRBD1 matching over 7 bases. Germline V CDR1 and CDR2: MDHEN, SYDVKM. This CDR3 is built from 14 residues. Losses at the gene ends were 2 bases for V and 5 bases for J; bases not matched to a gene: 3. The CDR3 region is CASSLPTGNNEQFF. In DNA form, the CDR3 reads TGTGCCAGCAGTTTACCGACAGGGAACAATGAGCAGTTCTTC. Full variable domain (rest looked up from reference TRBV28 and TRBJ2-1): DVKVTQSSRYLVKRTGEKVFLECVQDMDHENMFWYRQDPGLGLRLIYFSYDVKMKEKGDIPEGYSVSREKKERFSLILESASTNQTSMYLCASSLPTGNNEQFFGPGTRLTVL.